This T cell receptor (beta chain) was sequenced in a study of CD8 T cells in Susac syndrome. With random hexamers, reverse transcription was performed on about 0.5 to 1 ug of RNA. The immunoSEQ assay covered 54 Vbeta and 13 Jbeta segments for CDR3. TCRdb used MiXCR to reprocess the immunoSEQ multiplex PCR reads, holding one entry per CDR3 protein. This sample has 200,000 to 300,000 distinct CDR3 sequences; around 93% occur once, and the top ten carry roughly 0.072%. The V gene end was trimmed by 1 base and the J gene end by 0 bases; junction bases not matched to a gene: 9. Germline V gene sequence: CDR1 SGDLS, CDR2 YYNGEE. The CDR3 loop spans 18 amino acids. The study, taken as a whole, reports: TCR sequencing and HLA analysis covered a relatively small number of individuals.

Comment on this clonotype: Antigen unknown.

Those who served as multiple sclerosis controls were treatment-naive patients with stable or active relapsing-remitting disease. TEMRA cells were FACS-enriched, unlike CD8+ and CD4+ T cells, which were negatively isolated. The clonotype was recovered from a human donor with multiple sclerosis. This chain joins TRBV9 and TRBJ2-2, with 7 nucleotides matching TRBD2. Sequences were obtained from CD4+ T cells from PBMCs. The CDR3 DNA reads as TGTGCCAGCAGCGTAAGGGCTTCGGGGGGAGCGAACACCGGGGAGCTGTTTTTT. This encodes CASSVRASGGANTGELFF. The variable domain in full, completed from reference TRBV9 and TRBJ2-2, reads DSGVTQTPKHLITATGQRVTLRCSPRSGDLSVYWYQQSLDQGLQFLIQYYNGEERAKGNILERFSAQQFPDLHSELNLSSLELGDSALYFCASSVRASGGANTGELFFGEGSRLTVL.